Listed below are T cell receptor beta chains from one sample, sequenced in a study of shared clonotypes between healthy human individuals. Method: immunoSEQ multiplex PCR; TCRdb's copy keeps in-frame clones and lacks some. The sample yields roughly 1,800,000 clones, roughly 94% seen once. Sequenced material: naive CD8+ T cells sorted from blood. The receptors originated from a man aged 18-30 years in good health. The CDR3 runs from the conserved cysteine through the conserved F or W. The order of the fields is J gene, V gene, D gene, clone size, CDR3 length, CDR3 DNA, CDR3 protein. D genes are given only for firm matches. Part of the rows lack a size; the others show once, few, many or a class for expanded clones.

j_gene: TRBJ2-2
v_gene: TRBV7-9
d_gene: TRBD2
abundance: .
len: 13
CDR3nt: TGTGCCAGCAGCCACGGACTAGCCGGGGAGCTGTTTTTT
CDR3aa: CASSHGLAGELFF

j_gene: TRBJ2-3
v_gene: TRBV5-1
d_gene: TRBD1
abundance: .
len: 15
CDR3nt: TGCGCCAGCAGCTCCGGGACAGACCTCTCAGATACGCAGTATTTT
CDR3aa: CASSSGTDLSDTQYF

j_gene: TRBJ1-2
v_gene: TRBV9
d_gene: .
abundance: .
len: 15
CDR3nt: TGTGCCAGCAGCGTCTCATCAGGGATTGGCTATGGCTACACCTTC
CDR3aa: CASSVSSGIGYGYTF

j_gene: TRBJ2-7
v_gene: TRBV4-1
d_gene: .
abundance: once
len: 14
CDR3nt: TGCGCCAGCAGCGGCCGGGACGGTATCTACGAGCAGTACTTC
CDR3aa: CASSGRDGIYEQYF

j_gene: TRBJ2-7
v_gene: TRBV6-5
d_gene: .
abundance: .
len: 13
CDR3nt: TGTGCCAGCAGTGCGGACTTCTCCTACGAGCAGTACTTC
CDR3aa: CASSADFSYEQYF

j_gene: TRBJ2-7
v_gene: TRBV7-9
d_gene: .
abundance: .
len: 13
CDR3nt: TGTGCCAGCGTGGGGGCCAGCTCCTACGAGCAGTACTTC
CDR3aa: CASVGASSYEQYF

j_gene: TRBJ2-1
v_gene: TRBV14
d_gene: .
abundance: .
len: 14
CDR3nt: TGTGCCAGCAGCCAAGTAGAGGGGTACAATGAGCAGTTCTTC
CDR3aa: CASSQVEGYNEQFF

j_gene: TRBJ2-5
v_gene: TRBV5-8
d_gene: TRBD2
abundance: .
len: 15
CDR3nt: TGTGCCAGCAGCTTGGAACTAGCGGGGGGAGAGACCCAGTACTTC
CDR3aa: CASSLELAGGETQYF

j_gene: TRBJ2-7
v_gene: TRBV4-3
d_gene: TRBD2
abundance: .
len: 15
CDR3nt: TGCGCCAGCAGCCAAGCGACTAGCGTCTCCTACGAGCAGTACTTC
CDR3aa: CASSQATSVSYEQYF

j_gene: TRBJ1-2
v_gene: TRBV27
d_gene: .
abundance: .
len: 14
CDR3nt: TGTGCCAGCAGTTTAGGGGCAGCTAACTATGGCTACACCTTC
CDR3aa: CASSLGAANYGYTF

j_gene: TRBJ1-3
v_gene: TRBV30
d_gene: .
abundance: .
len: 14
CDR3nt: TGTGCCTGGAGCGCAGGGGCGGATGGAAACACCATATATTTT
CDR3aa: CAWSAGADGNTIYF

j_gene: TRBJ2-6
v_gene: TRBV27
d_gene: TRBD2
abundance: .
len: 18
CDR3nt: TGTGCCAGCAGTTTATCTAGCGGGGTCGTCTCTGGGGCCAACGTCCTGACTTTC
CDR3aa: CASSLSSGVVSGANVLTF

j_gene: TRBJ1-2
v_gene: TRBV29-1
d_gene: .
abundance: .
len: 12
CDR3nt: TGCAGCGTTCCGGGGGGTAACTATGGCTACACCTTC
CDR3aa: CSVPGGNYGYTF

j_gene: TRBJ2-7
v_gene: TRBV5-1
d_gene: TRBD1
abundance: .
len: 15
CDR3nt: TGCGCCAGCAGCTTGTACGGACAGGAGGCCTACGAGCAGTACTTC
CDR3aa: CASSLYGQEAYEQYF

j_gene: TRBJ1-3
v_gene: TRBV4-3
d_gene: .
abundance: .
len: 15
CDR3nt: TGCGCCAGCAGCCAAGATGGTGGCGCGGGAAACACCATATATTTT
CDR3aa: CASSQDGGAGNTIYF

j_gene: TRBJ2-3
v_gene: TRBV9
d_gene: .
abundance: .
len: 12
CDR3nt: TGTGCCAGCAGCGTCTCCGAAGATACGCAGTATTTT
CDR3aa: CASSVSEDTQYF

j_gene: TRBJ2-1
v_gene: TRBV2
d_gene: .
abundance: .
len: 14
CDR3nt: TGTGCCAGCAGCCCCGGACAGTTTCACAATGAGCAGTTCTTC
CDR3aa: CASSPGQFHNEQFF

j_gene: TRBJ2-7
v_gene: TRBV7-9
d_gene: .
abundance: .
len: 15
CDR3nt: TGTGCCAGCAGCTCCCCCCGGGACCGGCCCTACGAGCAGTACTTC
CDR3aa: CASSSPRDRPYEQYF

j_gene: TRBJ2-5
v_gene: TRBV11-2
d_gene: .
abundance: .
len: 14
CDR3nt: TGTGCCAGCAGTCAAGGGATGGTGATGGAGACCCAGTACTTC
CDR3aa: CASSQGMVMETQYF

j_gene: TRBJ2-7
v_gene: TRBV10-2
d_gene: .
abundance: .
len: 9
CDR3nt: TGCGCCAGCAAATACGAGCAGTACTTC
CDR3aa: CASKYEQYF

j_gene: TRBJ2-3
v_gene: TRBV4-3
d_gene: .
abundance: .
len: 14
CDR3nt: TGCGCCAGCAGCCAAGACGGGATATACGATACGCAGTATTTT
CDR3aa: CASSQDGIYDTQYF

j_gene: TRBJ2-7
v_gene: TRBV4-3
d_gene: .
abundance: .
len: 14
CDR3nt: TGCGCCAGCAGCCAAGAGGAGTTTTCCTACGAGCAGTACTTC
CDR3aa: CASSQEEFSYEQYF

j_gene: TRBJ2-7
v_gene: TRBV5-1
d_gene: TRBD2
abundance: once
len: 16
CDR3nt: TGCGCCAGCAGCTCGTTAATGGGCGGGGGCTCCTACGAGCAGTACTTC
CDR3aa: CASSSLMGGGSYEQYF

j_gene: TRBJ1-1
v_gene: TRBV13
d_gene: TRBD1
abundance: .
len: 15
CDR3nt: TGTGCCAGCAGCGTAGAAAACAGGGGGGATACTGAAGCTTTCTTT
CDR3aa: CASSVENRGDTEAFF

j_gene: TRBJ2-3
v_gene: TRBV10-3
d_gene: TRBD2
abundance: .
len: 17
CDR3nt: TGTGCCATCAGTGAGGGACTAGTGGGAGTTCGCACAGATACGCAGTATTTT
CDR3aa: CAISEGLVGVRTDTQYF